The 29 T cell receptor beta chains presented below share a single source sample, sequenced in a study of T cell clonality in common variable immunodeficiency. This table comes from immunoSEQ multiplex PCR, and its TCRdb copy is limited to in-frame clones, with some not included. The sample shows about 5,300 clones, none of them appearing just once. The antigens for these receptors are not known. General study points: Common variable immunodeficiency TCR beta sequences reportedly had fewer deletions and N-nucleotide insertions.

Sequencing used peripheral blood mononuclear cells. Receptor source: a human donor with common variable immunodeficiency.

In this sample, this clone is medium-sized. The CDR3 is cut off 3 residues early in the read; its end comes from the germline J gene. V gene TRBV7-9 combines with J gene TRBJ1-4, with 9 bases lining up with TRBD1. The germline V gene encodes CDR1 SEHNR and CDR2 FQNEAQ (reference sequence). V gave up 4 bases and J gave up 3 bases; unmatched junction bases: 3. The CDR3 totals 15 residues. CDR3 DNA, as far as it was read: TGTGCCAGCAGCTATAACAGGGGGCCTAATGAAAAA. Its protein product is CASSYNRGPNEK. The whole CDR3 sequence is CASSYNRGPNEKLFF.

In regard to this clone: The observed sequence ends 3 residues before the CDR3 terminus, with the missing tail filled in from the germline J gene. The chain uses TRBV7-8 and TRBJ2-5; tentative D call: TRBD2 (6 bases). The germline V gene encodes CDR1 SGHVS and CDR2 FQNEAQ. The CDR3 has 15 residues. The V gene lost 0 bases and the J gene lost 0 bases, with 8 bases spanning the gap. The CDR3 protein is CASSLAGGNQETQYF. CDR3 DNA (partial): TGTGCCAGCAGCTTAGCTGGGGGGAACCAAGAGACC.

This clone was detected a few times. The observed sequence ends 3 residues before the CDR3 terminus, with the missing tail filled in from the germline J gene. J is TRBJ1-5 and V is TRBV2; TRBD1 matches 9 bases. Germline CDR1 SNHLY, CDR2 FYNNEI. V was clipped by 4 bases and J by 7 bases; unmatched bases: 5. CDR3 length: 14 amino acids. The sequenced part of the CDR3 DNA is TGTGCCAGCAGTGTACAGGGGGCACGACAGCCC. Its protein is CASSVQGARQP. The whole CDR3 protein is CASSVQGARQPQHF.

This clone occurred a few times. CDR3 in amino acids: CASRKPGLAETGELFF. Partial CDR3 DNA: TGTGCCAGCAGGAAACCGGGACTAGCTGAGACCGGGGAG. The genes are TRBV2 and TRBJ2-2; TRBD2 matches at 9 bases. The read comes to an end 3 residues before the CDR3 does, leaving the germline J gene to fill in the end. After removal of 6 bases from V and 5 bases from J, the junction contained 10 bases not matched to a gene. Germline V lookup: CDR1 SNHLY, CDR2 FYNNEI. The CDR3 totals 16 residues. The full variable domain, its missing parts supplied by reference TRBV2 and TRBJ2-2, is EPEVTQTPSHQVTQMGQEVILRCVPISNHLYFYWYRQILGQKVEFLVSFYNNEISEKSEIFDDQFSVERPDGSNFTLKIRSTKLEDSAMYFCASRKPGLAETGELFFGEGSRLTVL.

In this sample, this clone turned up a few times. The read gets to within 3 residues of the CDR3 end, and the germline J gene fills in the rest. The chain links TRBV19 to TRBJ1-1; the D is unclear. There are 16 residues in the CDR3. Germline CDR1 and CDR2: LNHDA and SQIVND (reference sequence). The CDR3: CASSSILERAEVEAFF. CDR3 DNA (partial): TGTGCCAGTAGTAGTATCCTTGAAAGGGCCGAGGTCGAA. Combining the CDR3 with reference TRBV19 and TRBJ1-1 gives the whole variable domain DGGITQSPKYLFRKEGQNVTLSCEQNLNHDAMYWYRQDPGQGLRLIYYSQIVNDFQKGDIAEGYSVSREKKESFPLTVTSAQKNPTAFYLCASSSILERAEVEAFFGQGTRLTVV.

The DNA read from the CDR3 is TGTGCCAGCTCAACGACAGGGTTTCGACAGCCC. Its protein product is CASSTTGFRQP. The entire CDR3 sequence reads CASSTTGFRQPQHF. The genes are TRBV18 and TRBJ1-5; 7 nucleotides line up with TRBD1. Sequencing ends 3 residues short of the CDR3 end; the germline J gene provides the rest. The germline V gene encodes CDR1 KGHSH and CDR2 LQKENI. The V and J ends lost 5 bases and 7 bases, in that order; junction bases with no gene match: 8. CDR3 length: 14 amino acids.

A word on this clone: Read coverage stops 3 residues before the CDR3 terminus; the germline J gene supplies the remainder. The V gene is TRBV7-9, the J gene TRBJ2-3; 8 bases line up with TRBD2. This CDR3 is built from 14 residues. V shed 0 bases and J 4 bases; nucleotides not matched to a gene: 0. CDR1 SEHNR and CDR2 FQNEAQ come from the germline V gene (reference sequence). CDR3 DNA (partial): TGTGCCAGCAGCTTAGCGCGGGAGGCAGATACG. This translates into CASSLAREADT. The entire CDR3 is CASSLAREADTQYF.

In its sample, this clone was seen a few times. The read halts 3 residues ahead of the CDR3 end, with the missing end drawn from the germline J gene. The chain carries TRBV14 and TRBJ2-7; D remains ambiguous. Germline assignment: CDR1 SGHDN and CDR2 FVKESK. This CDR3 is 15 amino acids long. V shed 1 base and J shed 3 bases, with 13 bases lying between them. CDR3 bases read: TGTGCCAGCAGCCAAGGAGCGACGTCCTACTACGAG. Translation gives CASSQGATSYYE. Given in full, the CDR3 is CASSQGATSYYEQYF.

About this clone itself: Read sequence stops 3 residues before the CDR3 end, and the germline J gene provides the missing end. The rearrangement uses TRBV19 and TRBJ1-2; 9 bases are a match to TRBD1. V lost 9 bases to trimming and J lost 5 bases; unmatched junction nucleotides: 10. The V gene's germline CDR1 is LNHDA and CDR2 SQIVND (reference sequence). The CDR3 totals 14 residues. Incomplete CDR3 DNA: TGTGCCAGCGCACGCCCAGGGACAGGGTATGGC. Amino acid sequence: CASARPGTGYG. The full-length CDR3 reads as CASARPGTGYGYTF.

To note about this clone: The read ends 3 residues shy of where the CDR3 ends; the end is completed using the germline J gene. This chain links TRBV6-4 with TRBJ1-2, with 7 bases that match TRBD1. Losses at the gene ends were 2 bases for V and 4 bases for J; bases not matched to a gene: 10. From germline, CDR1 is MRHNA and CDR2 SNTAGT. The CDR3 totals 16 residues. The CDR3 DNA, read in part, is TGTGCCAGCAGTGACAGGGGGGACAGTGCCTTCTATGGC. It codes for CASSDRGDSAFYG. The whole CDR3 region reads CASSDRGDSAFYGYTF.

This clone appeared many times. From the germline J gene comes the end of the CDR3, since the read stops 3 residues before it. V is TRBV5-1 and J is TRBJ2-3, with D perhaps matching TRBD2 (6 bases). V lost 1 base to trimming and J lost 4 bases, with 10 bases between them. Germline V gives CDR1 SGHRS, CDR2 YFSETQ. The CDR3 loop spans 14 amino acids. Partial CDR3 DNA: TGCGCCAGCAGCTTGTTGCGGGGACCAGATACG. Translating gives CASSLLRGPDT. The entire CDR3 protein reads CASSLLRGPDTQYF.

On this clone itself: The read gets to within 3 residues of the CDR3 end, and the germline J gene fills in the rest. The chain links TRBV2 to TRBJ2-1, with D possibly matching TRBD1 (5 bases). This CDR3 has 14 amino acids. The germline V gene encodes CDR1 SNHLY and CDR2 FYNNEI. Between the trimmed V and J ends, which lost 7 bases and 7 bases, there was a span of 17 bases. The sequenced CDR3 bases are TGTGCCAGCAATAGGCAGGGATTTTCGAATGAG. This sequence encodes CASNRQGFSNE. The whole CDR3 reads CASNRQGFSNEQFF. The full variable domain, in which reference TRBV2 and TRBJ2-1 provide the parts outside the CDR3, is EPEVTQTPSHQVTQMGQEVILRCVPISNHLYFYWYRQILGQKVEFLVSFYNNEISEKSEIFDDQFSVERPDGSNFTLKIRSTKLEDSAMYFCASNRQGFSNEQFFGPGTRLTVL.

This clone showed up just a few times. The CDR3 end is not reached by the read, which stops 3 residues before it; the germline J gene fills it in. J is TRBJ2-5 and V is TRBV11-2; D is perhaps TRBD1 or TRBD2 (6 bases each). V dropped 5 bases and J dropped 2 bases, with 9 bases sitting between them. Germline CDR1 is SGHAT and CDR2 is FQNNGV. This CDR3 region has 13 residues. CDR3 bases read: TGTGCCAGCAGCCGCGGGACACAAGAGACC. It translates to CASSRGTQET. The entire CDR3 is CASSRGTQETQYF.

Of note for this clone: An end of the junction differs from the germline gene, which may be a read error. The read gets to within 3 residues of the CDR3 end, and the germline J gene fills in the rest. This rearrangement joins TRBV19 to TRBJ2-7, with 7 bases fitting TRBD2. The CDR3 spans 18 residues. Germline V gene lookup returns CDR1 LNHDA and CDR2 SQIVND (reference sequence). CDR3: CASTIDTSGASPPYEQYF. The CDR3 DNA, read in part, is TGTGCCAGTACTATAGATACCAGCGGGGCGTCCCCACCCTACGAG.

This clone was detected only a few times. The read terminates 3 residues before the CDR3 end, so the remaining end is supplied by the germline J gene. This chain uses TRBV10-2 with TRBJ2-5; 11 bases are shared with TRBD2. Germline loops: CDR1 WSHSY, CDR2 SAAADI. This CDR3 has 15 amino acids. V was clipped by 5 bases and J by 4 bases; unmatched bases: 6. The CDR3 sequence is CASSLAGGPGETQYF. Partial CDR3 DNA: TGCGCCAGCAGTTTAGCGGGGGGGCCCGGAGAGACC.

This clone was seen more than once but under ten times. Read data end 3 residues before the CDR3 end; the end is taken from the germline J gene. The chain employs TRBV7-9 and TRBJ1-1, with TRBD1 matching 7 bases. Germline CDR1 is SEHNR and CDR2 is FQNEAQ (reference sequence). V lost 7 bases and J lost 6; bases outside the gene matches: 11. The CDR3 runs 14 residues. CDR3 protein: CASITTTGAAEAFF. The DNA read from the CDR3 is TGTGCCAGCATCACGACTACAGGGGCAGCTGAA.

In this sample, this clone turned up many times. This chain's CDR3 is CANRKGTEAFF. The covered CDR3 bases are TGTGCCAACCGCAAAGGCACTGAA. This chain uses TRBV2 with TRBJ1-1, with unresolved D. The read falls 3 residues short of the CDR3 end, and the missing part is taken from the germline J gene. The V and J ends lost 10 bases and 4 bases respectively, with 10 bases between them. Germline V lookup: CDR1 SNHLY, CDR2 FYNNEI. The CDR3 has 11 residues.

To note about this clone: The read falls 3 residues short of the CDR3 end, and the missing part is taken from the germline J gene. The chain couples TRBV19 to TRBJ2-1; the match to TRBD2 covers 12 bases. The CDR3 runs to 18 residues. Germline V gene sequence: CDR1 LNHDA, CDR2 SQIVND (reference sequence). Trimming removed 2 bases from V and 1 base from J; junction bases left unmatched: 6. The chain's CDR3 is CASSIPSGRALSYNEQFF. CDR3 DNA, as far as it was read: TGTGCCAGTAGTATACCTAGCGGGAGGGCCTTATCCTACAATGAG.

This clone has a count of ten or more. The read falls 3 residues short of the CDR3 end, and the missing part is taken from the germline J gene. The identical CDR3 is also encoded by other nucleotide sequences in the sample. The V gene is TRBV19, the J gene TRBJ2-5; weak D call: TRBD2 (5 bases). Germline values: CDR1 LNHDA, CDR2 SQIVND (reference sequence). Deletions cut 6 bases from V and 5 bases from J, with 13 bases between. This CDR3 comprises 13 residues. The sequenced CDR3 bases are TGTGCCAGTAGCCCCGGGGTCGGGGAGACC. Its protein product is CASSPGVGET. The complete CDR3 reads CASSPGVGETQYF.

This clone showed up just a few times. The CDR3 is cut off 3 residues early in the read; its end comes from the germline J gene. The chain couples TRBV7-6 to TRBJ2-7; the match to TRBD1 covers 7 bases. V lost 5 bases, J lost 2 bases, and 6 bases stayed unmatched. CDR3 length: 14 residues. The germline gives CDR1 SGHVS, CDR2 FNYEAQ. CDR3 sequence: CASSVYRGPYEQYF. Incomplete CDR3 DNA: TGTGCCAGCAGCGTCTACAGGGGTCCCTACGAG.

This clone was found many times. The read ends 3 residues early relative to the CDR3; the germline J gene fills the gap. This chain connects TRBV5-1 to TRBJ2-7; 7 bases are a match to TRBD2. The germline V gene has CDR1 SGHRS and CDR2 YFSETQ. The CDR3 totals 14 residues. Trimming cost V 2 bases and J 3 bases; bases outside gene matches: 5. CDR3 bases read: TGCGCCAGCAGCTTCCGGGGGGAGGGCTACGAG. As protein: CASSFRGEGYE. The whole CDR3 reads CASSFRGEGYEQYF.

About this clone itself: The CDR3 goes on 3 residues after the read ends, and that part is filled in from the germline J gene. The V call is TRBV5-1, the J call TRBJ2-7; no reliable D call. V lost 0 bases to trimming and J lost 0 bases, with 28 bases between them. The CDR3 is 21 amino acids. Germline V gives CDR1 SGHRS, CDR2 YFSETQ. The sequenced CDR3 bases are TGCGCCAGCAGCTTGGCCCTCCGTGCTCTAGAGCGCCAGATGAACTCCTACGAG. Protein: CASSLALRALERQMNSYE. The whole CDR3 sequence is CASSLALRALERQMNSYEQYF. The complete variable domain, with remaining parts taken from reference TRBV5-1 and TRBJ2-7, reads KAGVTQTPRYLIKTRGQQVTLSCSPISGHRSVSWYQQTPGQGLQFLFEYFSETQRNKGNFPGRFSGRQFSNSRSEMNVSTLELGDSALYLCASSLALRALERQMNSYEQYFGPGTRLTVT.

On this clone: The DNA ends 3 residues before the CDR3 does, and the rest of the CDR3 is filled in from the germline J gene. This rearrangement joins TRBV11-2 to TRBJ2-7; 12 bases align to TRBD2. V lost 4 bases, J lost 4 bases, and 2 bases stayed unmatched. CDR1 and CDR2 (germline): SGHAT, FQNNGV. The length of the CDR3 is 14 residues. The CDR3 DNA, read in part, is TGTGCCAGCAGCTGGACTAGCGGGGTTTACGAG. This encodes CASSWTSGVYE. The full CDR3 reads CASSWTSGVYEQYF.

As concerns this clone: Read coverage stops 3 residues before the CDR3 terminus; the germline J gene supplies the remainder. The V and J genes are TRBV19 and TRBJ2-4; 10 bases map to TRBD1. There are 13 residues in the CDR3. With V trimmed by 7 bases and J by 6 bases, 3 bases remained unmatched. CDR1 is LNHDA and CDR2 is SQIVND in the germline V gene (reference sequence). This CDR3 reads CASKGQGLNIQYF. Incomplete CDR3 DNA: TGTGCCAGTAAGGGACAGGGGTTAAACATT.

Of note for this clone: From the germline J gene comes the end of the CDR3, since the read stops 3 residues before it. The chain uses TRBV6-4 and TRBJ2-1; 10 nucleotides line up with TRBD2. Per the germline V gene, CDR1 is MRHNA and CDR2 is SNTAGT. The CDR3 is made up of 15 amino acids. J was trimmed by 2 bases and V by 5 bases; bases with no gene match: 3. The sequenced part of the CDR3 DNA is TGTGCCAGCAGTTTAGCGGGAGGCCCCTACAATGAG. Protein sequence: CASSLAGGPYNE. In full, the CDR3 reads CASSLAGGPYNEQFF.

This clone has only a few counts. The sequenced fragment ends 3 residues before the CDR3 boundary, so the rest is inferred from the germline J gene. The chain recombines TRBV19 with TRBJ2-7, with 7 positions matching TRBD2. The CDR3 sequence is 15 residues long. Germline CDR1 is LNHDA and CDR2 is SQIVND (reference sequence). J lost 0 bases, V lost 5 bases, and 7 bases had no gene match. The CDR3 sequence: CASSWASGHSYEQYF. Incomplete CDR3 DNA: TGTGCCAGTAGTTGGGCTAGCGGACACTCCTACGAG.

This clone was counted at least ten times. The read ends 3 residues before the CDR3 terminus; that terminus is restored from the germline J gene. The J gene is TRBJ1-5, the V gene TRBV6-1; D gene ambiguous. CDR1 is MNHNS, CDR2 SASEGT, per germline. V dropped 4 bases and J dropped 5 bases, with 9 bases sitting between them. CDR3 length: 13 amino acids. CDR3 loop: CASSVEGYQPQHF. CDR3 DNA (partial): TGTGCCAGCAGTGTCGAAGGTTATCAGCCC.

This clone was counted only a few times. Read coverage stops 3 residues before the CDR3 terminus; the germline J gene supplies the remainder. This chain connects TRBV19 to TRBJ2-5; D might be TRBD1 (5 bases). This CDR3 has 17 residues. Between the trimmed V and J ends, which lost 1 base and 3 bases, there was a span of 18 bases. Per germline, CDR1 LNHDA and CDR2 SQIVND (reference sequence). The CDR3 DNA, read in part, is TGTGCCAGTAGTATAGCATCTCACAGGCGACCCGAAGAGACC. Translation gives CASSIASHRRPEET. The whole CDR3 region reads CASSIASHRRPEETQYF.

This clone was counted at least ten times. The CDR3 goes on 3 residues after the read ends, and that part is filled in from the germline J gene. The chain recombines TRBV7-2 with TRBJ2-5, with D possibly matching TRBD1 (6 bases). The germline V gene has CDR1 SGHTA and CDR2 FQGNSA. V lost 5 bases and J lost 4, with 8 bases in between. The CDR3 consists of 12 residues. Here the CDR3 reads CASSPRGETQYF. CDR3 DNA (partial): TGTGCCAGCAGCCCCAGGGGAGAGACC.